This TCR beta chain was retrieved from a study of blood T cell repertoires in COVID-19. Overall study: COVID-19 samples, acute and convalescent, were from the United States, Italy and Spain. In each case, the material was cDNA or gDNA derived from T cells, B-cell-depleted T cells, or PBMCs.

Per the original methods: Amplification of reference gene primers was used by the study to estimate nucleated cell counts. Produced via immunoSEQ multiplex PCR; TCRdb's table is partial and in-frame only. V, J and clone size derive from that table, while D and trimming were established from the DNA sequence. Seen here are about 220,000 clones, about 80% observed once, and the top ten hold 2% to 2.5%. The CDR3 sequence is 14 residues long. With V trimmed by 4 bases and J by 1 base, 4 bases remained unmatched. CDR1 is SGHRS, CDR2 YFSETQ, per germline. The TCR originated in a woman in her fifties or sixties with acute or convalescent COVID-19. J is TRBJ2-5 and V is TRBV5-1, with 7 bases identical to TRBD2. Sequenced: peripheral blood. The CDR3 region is CASSPGTTQETQYF. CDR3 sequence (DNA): TGCGCCAGCAGCCCCGGGACTACCCAAGAGACCCAGTACTTC.